This T cell receptor (beta chain) was sequenced in a study of T cells in localized non-small cell lung cancer. Study results and limitations: Only one tumor region was sequenced, so heterogeneity remains possible. The study detected a median roughly 57 of the top 100 tumor clones in adjacent lung. A raised T cell density in blood coincided with lengthier overall survival. Clonality of T cells reached its maximum in uninvolved adjacent lung, surpassing tumor.

TCRdb's copy holds only in-frame clones and misses some; the assay was immunoSEQ multiplex PCR. The repertoire consists of approximately 45,000 clones, with about 88% occurring once and the leading ten covering 2% to 3%. The sample holds one count of this clone. Its cognate antigen is unknown. From germline, CDR1 is SGDLS and CDR2 YYNGEE. The CDR3 is 14 residues long. V gave up 3 bases and J gave up 4 bases, with 10 bases separating them. The sequenced sample was PBMCs, obtained before any cancer treatment. This sequence originates from a man between 40 and 69 years old with stage II lung adenocarcinoma. This chain joins TRBV9 and TRBJ2-2, with unresolved D. CDR3 coding DNA: TGTGCCAGCAGCGCCACGCCGAGCACCGGGGAGCTGTTTTTT. It codes for CASSATPSTGELFF.